These 25 T cell receptor beta chains came from one sample sequenced in a study of T-cell memory formation after mild COVID-19. From the 5' RACE reads, TCRdb called clonotypes with MiXCR, one entry per CDR3 protein. This sample carries some 490,000 distinct CDR3 sequences, 15% to 20% of them seen once, and the ten largest clones take roughly an eighth. Sequenced input: PBMCs or a T cell subset sorted from them (not recorded which). These receptors all stem from an adult woman who had mild COVID-19 (a few samples of this study predate the infection). Cell type and time point are not known.

The chain recombines TRBV7-7 with TRBJ2-5; possibly TRBD2 for D (5 bases). CDR3 length: 13 amino acids. Per germline, CDR1 SSHAT and CDR2 FNYEAQ (reference sequence). The DNA for the CDR3 is TGTGCTAGCCCAGGACTTACCCAGGAGACCCAGTACTTC. Its translation is CASPGLTQETQYF.

A few counts support this clonotype. This chain connects TRBV7-9 to TRBJ1-1; no clear D. This CDR3 is 15 amino acids long. The V and J ends lost 5 bases and 0 bases respectively, with 13 bases between them. CDR1 and CDR2 from the germline V gene are SEHNR and FQNEAQ (reference sequence). This chain's CDR3 is CASSPAERMNTEAFF. DNA for the CDR3: TGTGCCAGCAGCCCCGCGGAGAGAATGAACACTGAAGCTTTCTTT.

V usage is TRBV12-3 or TRBV12-4 and J usage is TRBJ2-3; TRBD2 aligns across 12 bases. CDR3 length equals 17 residues. V shed 2 bases and J 1 base; nucleotides not matched to a gene: 4. CDR3 sequence (DNA): TGTGCCAGCAGTTTAAGACTAGCGGGGGCCCGCACAGATACGCAGTATTTT. Residues: CASSLRLAGARTDTQYF.

This clonotype came up many times. V gene TRBV20-1 combines with J gene TRBJ2-3, with 11 bases lining up with TRBD2. V shed 2 bases, J shed 3 bases, and the junction held 4 bases outside the gene matches. The germline CDR1 and CDR2 sequences are DFQATT and SNEGSKA (reference sequence). The CDR3 extends over 15 amino acids. In nucleotides, the CDR3 is TGCAGTGCTAGACCCACTAGCGGGAGAACAGATACGCAGTATTTT. Residues: CSARPTSGRTDTQYF.

The DNA for the CDR3 is TGTGCCAGCATATATTCAACCTTTTCAGGGATCTATGGCTACACCTTC. Translating gives CASIYSTFSGIYGYTF. This chain connects TRBV6-1 to TRBJ1-2; maybe TRBD1 (5 bases). Germline-derived CDR1 and CDR2 are MNHNS and SASEGT. The CDR3 spans 16 residues. Trimming took 7 bases from V and 4 from J, leaving 22 bases between them.

In DNA, the CDR3 is TGTGCCACCAGCAGAGTCGGAAGGGGGGGGAGGTCCTACGAGCAGTACTTC. It yields the protein CATSRVGRGGRSYEQYF. The rearrangement links TRBV15 to TRBJ2-7; maybe TRBD2 (7 bases). The germline gives CDR1 LNHNV, CDR2 YYDKDF (reference sequence). V was shortened by 1 base and J by 1 base, with 17 bases between the two germline ends. This CDR3 comprises 17 residues.

The chain couples TRBV12-3 or TRBV12-4 to TRBJ2-1, with 10 bases that match TRBD2. This CDR3 has 16 amino acids. After removal of 3 bases from V and 3 bases from J, the junction contained 5 bases not matched to a gene. CDR3 residues: CASSFSLAGVYNEQFF. The CDR3 bases are TGTGCCAGCAGTTTTTCTCTAGCGGGAGTCTACAATGAGCAGTTCTTC.

The V call is TRBV27, the J call TRBJ2-5; D possibly corresponds to TRBD2 (5 bases). The CDR3 runs to 14 residues. With 5 bases removed from V and 5 bases from J, the gap between germline ends came to 15 bases. Germline V gene sequence: CDR1 MNHEY, CDR2 SMNVEV (reference sequence). CDR3 coding DNA: TGTGCCAGCAGTCTCGCTAGCCAGGAGGAGACCCAGTACTTC. Protein: CASSLASQEETQYF.

This clonotype occurred a few times. The chain has TRBV5-1 and TRBJ2-1, with 8 nucleotides matching TRBD1. The CDR3 length is 16 residues. The J segment lost 3 bases and the V segment lost 4 bases, leaving 9 bases of the junction unmatched. Germline V gives CDR1 SGHRS, CDR2 YFSETQ. Here the CDR3 DNA reads TGCGCCAGCAGCGAAACCCCCGGGACAGGCTACAATGAGCAGTTCTTC. Its protein is CASSETPGTGYNEQFF.

This clonotype was recorded a few times. The V gene is TRBV12-3 or TRBV12-4, the J gene TRBJ2-7, with TRBD2 identical over 8 bases. V lost 6 bases to trimming and J lost 7 bases; unmatched junction nucleotides: 17. The CDR3 loop spans 16 amino acids. The CDR3 protein is CASSRSGGGPPREQYF. The CDR3 DNA is TGTGCCAGCAGCCGATCGGGCGGGGGGCCTCCCCGAGAGCAGTACTTC.

This clonotype was observed many times. This chain links TRBV12-3 or TRBV12-4 with TRBJ2-4; TRBD2 might be the D (6 bases). The length of the CDR3 is 14 residues. With 3 bases removed from V and 0 bases from J, the gap between germline ends came to 6 bases. For the CDR3, the DNA is TGTGCCAGCAGTTTGGGACTAGCCAAAAACATTCAGTACTTC. Translation gives CASSLGLAKNIQYF.

This chain uses TRBV5-6 with TRBJ1-2, with D possibly being TRBD1 (5 bases). Trimming removed 4 bases from V and 8 bases from J, with 12 bases in between. This CDR3 region has 12 residues. Per germline, CDR1 SGHDT and CDR2 YYEEEE. The CDR3 sequence is CASSQGGLGYTF. The CDR3 nucleotides are TGTGCCAGCAGCCAGGGAGGATTGGGCTACACCTTC.

The V call is TRBV18, the J call TRBJ2-6; 9 positions match TRBD1. The CDR3 is made up of 18 amino acids. CDR1 KGHSH and CDR2 LQKENI come from the germline V gene. The ends lost 3 bases at V and 0 bases at J; junction bases unmatched: 6. CDR3 nucleotide sequence: TGTGCCAGCTCACCCCAGACAGGGGGGGGCTCTGGGGCCAACGTCCTGACTTTC. The encoded protein is CASSPQTGGGSGANVLTF.

This rearrangement joins TRBV5-1 to TRBJ2-1; the D is unclear. The CDR3 is 14 residues long. Germline CDR1 is SGHRS and CDR2 is YFSETQ. Trimming took 0 bases from V and 5 from J, leaving 9 bases between them. The CDR3 DNA reads as TGCGCCAGCAGCTTGGCATGGGCAGACAATGAGCAGTTCTTC. This gives the protein CASSLAWADNEQFF.

The genes are TRBV6-1 and TRBJ1-5, with unresolved D. The germline V gene has CDR1 MNHNS and CDR2 SASEGT. This CDR3 contains 13 residues. Trimming left V 6 bases short and J 0 bases short, with 6 bases between. CDR3 sequence: CASRESSNQPQHF. The CDR3 DNA reads TGTGCCAGCAGGGAAAGTAGCAATCAGCCCCAGCATTTT.

This chain connects TRBV25-1 to TRBJ2-1; possibly TRBD2 for D (6 bases). This CDR3 contains 13 residues. CDR1 is MGHDK, CDR2 SYGVNS, per germline. Between the trimmed V and J ends, which lost 4 bases and 12 bases, there was a span of 16 bases. This CDR3 is CASSVPTGSGQFF. The CDR3 bases are TGTGCCAGCAGTGTTCCAACCGGGAGTGGGCAGTTCTTC. Based on the CDR3 plus reference TRBV25-1 and TRBJ2-1, the full variable domain is EADIYQTPRYLVIGTGKKITLECSQTMGHDKMYWYQQDPGMELHLIHYSYGVNSTEKGDLSSESTVSRIRTEHFPLTLESARPSHTSQYLCASSVPTGSGQFFGPGTRLTVL.

A few counts support this clonotype. The chain combines TRBV2 with TRBJ2-1, with TRBD2 matching 7 bases. Germline V gives CDR1 SNHLY, CDR2 FYNNEI. J lost 14 bases, V lost 6 bases, and 13 bases had no gene match. The CDR3 totals 13 residues. CDR3 amino acids: CASSLGLAATKFF. In nucleotides, the CDR3 is TGTGCCAGCAGCTTAGGCCTAGCGGCTACGAAGTTCTTC. The full variable domain, with the rest looked up from reference TRBV2 and TRBJ2-1, is EPEVTQTPSHQVTQMGQEVILRCVPISNHLYFYWYRQILGQKVEFLVSFYNNEISEKSEIFDDQFSVERPDGSNFTLKIRSTKLEDSAMYFCASSLGLAATKFFGPGTRLTVL.

The gene calls are TRBV6-5 and TRBJ2-7, with D maybe TRBD1 (5 bases). CDR3 length: 13 amino acids. Trimming shortened V by 1 base and J by 1 base, and 5 bases separated the two germline ends. Germline V gene lookup returns CDR1 MNHEY and CDR2 SVGAGI. CDR3 coding DNA: TGTGCCAGCAGTTACTACAGGTCCTACGAGCAGTACTTC. Translating gives CASSYYRSYEQYF.

This sequence joins TRBV14 and TRBJ2-7; D is perhaps TRBD1 (6 bases). Trimming pared 3 bases from V and 2 bases from J, leaving 17 bases between. CDR3 length equals 16 residues. From germline, CDR1 is SGHDN and CDR2 FVKESK. The CDR3 loop reads CASSHRRDITTYEQYF. CDR3 coding DNA: TGTGCCAGCAGCCACCGACGGGACATCACTACCTACGAGCAGTACTTC.

This clonotype came up a few times. The CDR3 sequence: CASSYLMTGKVQETQYF. The CDR3 bases are TGTGCCAGCAGCTACCTAATGACAGGGAAAGTACAAGAGACCCAGTACTTC. V is TRBV7-8 and J is TRBJ2-5, with TRBD1 matching over 7 bases. CDR1 and CDR2 from the germline V gene are SGHVS and FQNEAQ. V gave up 4 bases and J gave up 2 bases; unmatched junction bases: 13. CDR3 length: 17 residues.

The chain uses TRBV5-5 and TRBJ1-1; D gene ambiguous. The germline V and J ends were trimmed by 3 bases and 1 base, with 13 bases remaining between them. This CDR3 spans 15 amino acids. Per germline, CDR1 SGHKS and CDR2 YYEKEE (reference sequence). In DNA form, the CDR3 reads TGTGCCAGCAGCTCAGCAAGGACTAAGAACACTGAAGCTTTCTTT. Translated, it gives CASSSARTKNTEAFF.

V usage is TRBV6-5 and J usage is TRBJ1-2; D gene ambiguous. The germline CDR1 and CDR2 sequences are MNHEY and SVGAGI. Trimming removed 4 bases at V and 3 bases at J, with 15 bases between. The CDR3 sequence is 15 residues long. The CDR3 DNA reads TGTGCCAGCAGTTCCTACGATCGTGGTGACTATGGCTACACCTTC. Translation gives CASSSYDRGDYGYTF.

The chain links TRBV7-9 to TRBJ1-2; D is possibly TRBD1 (5 bases). Germline values: CDR1 SEHNR, CDR2 FQNEAQ (reference sequence). The CDR3 length is 15 residues. The V gene lost 2 bases and the J gene lost 6 bases, with 16 bases spanning the gap. CDR3 sequence: CASSLLVRALNGYTF. The DNA for the CDR3 is TGTGCCAGCAGCTTATTGGTCAGGGCTCTTAATGGCTACACCTTC.

The table lists this clonotype with a few counts. The rearrangement joins TRBV6-2 or TRBV6-3 to TRBJ2-1; 8 bases are a match to TRBD1. Germline trimming cut 9 bases from V and 8 bases from J; bases unmatched to any gene: 15. Germline CDR1 is MNHEY and CDR2 is SVGEGT. This CDR3 has 15 residues. CDR3 nucleotides: TGTGCCAGTATTCGCCCCGGGACAGGTTCCGATGAGCAGTTCTTC. This translates into CASIRPGTGSDEQFF.

This clonotype showed up just a few times. This chain joins TRBV24-1 and TRBJ2-1; 8 bases fit TRBD1. Germline CDR1 and CDR2: KGHDR and SFDVKD. The V and J ends lost 3 bases and 6 bases, in that order; junction bases with no gene match: 6. This CDR3 region has 15 residues. The CDR3 is CATSDGQGGPNEQFF. The CDR3 region has the DNA TGTGCCACCAGTGATGGACAGGGTGGGCCCAATGAGCAGTTCTTC.